This TCR beta chain was profiled in a study of molecular identifiers for immune sequencing clone quantification. V was pared by 4 bases and J by 4 bases, with 15 bases between. CDR3 length: 15 amino acids. Per germline, CDR1 SGHTS and CDR2 YDEGEE. Points on this clonotype: This clone may be a read error of a much larger clone one base away. The conserved phenylalanine or tryptophan normally closing the CDR3 is absent here, so this likely arose from a read error.

Previously described methods with listed TCR primers produced the bulk TCR libraries. Each CDR3 protein gets one entry after TCRdb re-called the PCR reads with MiXCR. The sample holds 460,000 or so distinct CDR3 sequences, 25% seen once. The sequence was collected from a human donor in good health. Some libraries in this study had Jurkat cell RNA spiked in. The specimen sequenced was naive CD8+ T cells from blood, with Jurkat cell RNA spiked in. The subset: FACS-sorted CD8+CD4-CCR7+CD45RA+ naive T cells. J is TRBJ1-5 and V is TRBV5-8; D possibly corresponds to TRBD1 (6 bases). DNA for the CDR3: TGTGCCAGCAGCCAGGGGACGGCTTCAAATCAGCCCCAGCATATT. Residues: CASSQGTASNQPQHI.